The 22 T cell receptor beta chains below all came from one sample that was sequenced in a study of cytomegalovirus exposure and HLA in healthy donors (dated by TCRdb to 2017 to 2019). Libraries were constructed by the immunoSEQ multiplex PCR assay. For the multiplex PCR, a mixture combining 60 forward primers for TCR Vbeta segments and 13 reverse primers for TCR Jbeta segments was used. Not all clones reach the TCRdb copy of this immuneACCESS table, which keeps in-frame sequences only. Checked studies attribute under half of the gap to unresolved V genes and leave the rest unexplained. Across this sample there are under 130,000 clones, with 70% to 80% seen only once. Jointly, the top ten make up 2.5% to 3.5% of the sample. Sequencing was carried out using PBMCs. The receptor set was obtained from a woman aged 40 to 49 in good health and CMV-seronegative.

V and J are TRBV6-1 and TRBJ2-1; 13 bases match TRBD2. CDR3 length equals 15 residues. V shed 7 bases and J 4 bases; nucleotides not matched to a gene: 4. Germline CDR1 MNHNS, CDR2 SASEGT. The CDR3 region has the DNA TGTGCCAGCATACCGGGACTAGCGGGGTACAATGAGCAGTTCTTC. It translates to CASIPGLAGYNEQFF.

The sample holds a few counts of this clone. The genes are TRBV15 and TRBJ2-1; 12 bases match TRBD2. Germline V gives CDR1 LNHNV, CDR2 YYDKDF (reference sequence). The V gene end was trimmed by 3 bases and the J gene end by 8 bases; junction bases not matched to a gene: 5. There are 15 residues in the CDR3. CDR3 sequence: CATSSSGTSGYEQFF. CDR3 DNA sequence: TGTGCCACCAGCAGTTCCGGGACTAGCGGGTATGAGCAGTTCTTC.

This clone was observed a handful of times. CDR3 DNA: TGTGCCAGCAGCCCGATCCCACAGGTCGGGTATGGCTACACCTTC. Its protein product is CASSPIPQVGYGYTF. J is TRBJ1-2 and V is TRBV7-9; D is perhaps TRBD1 (5 bases). This CDR3 region has 15 residues. Germline lookup yields CDR1 SEHNR and CDR2 FQNEAQ (reference sequence). Trimming took 5 bases from V and 5 from J, leaving 18 bases between them.

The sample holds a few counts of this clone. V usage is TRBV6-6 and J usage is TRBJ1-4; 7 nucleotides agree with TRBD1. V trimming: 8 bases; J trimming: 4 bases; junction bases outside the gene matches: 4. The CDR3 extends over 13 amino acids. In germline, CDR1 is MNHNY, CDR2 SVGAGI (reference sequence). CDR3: CASRDSINEKLFF. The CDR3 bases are TGTGCCAGCCGGGACAGTATTAATGAAAAACTGTTTTTT.

The CDR3 sequence is CAFTVVGGNQPQHF. The CDR3 nucleotides read TGTGCCTTCACGGTTGTGGGGGGGAATCAGCCCCAGCATTTT. This chain links TRBV30 with TRBJ1-5; tentative D call: TRBD1 (5 bases). Germline V gene lookup returns CDR1 GTSNPN and CDR2 SVGIG (reference sequence). Trimming shortened V by 7 bases and J by 4 bases, and 17 bases separated the two germline ends. The CDR3 length is 14 residues.

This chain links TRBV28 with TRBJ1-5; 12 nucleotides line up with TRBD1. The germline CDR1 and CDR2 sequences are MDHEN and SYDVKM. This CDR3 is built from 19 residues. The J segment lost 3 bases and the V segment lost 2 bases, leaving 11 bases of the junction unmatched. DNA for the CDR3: TGTGCCAGCAGTTTAGGTGCCCGGGACAGGGGGCCAGCCAATCAGCCCCAGCATTTT. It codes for CASSLGARDRGPANQPQHF.

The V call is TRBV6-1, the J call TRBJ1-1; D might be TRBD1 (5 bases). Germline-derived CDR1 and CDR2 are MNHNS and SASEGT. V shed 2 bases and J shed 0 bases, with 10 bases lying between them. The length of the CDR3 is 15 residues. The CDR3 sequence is CASSESGAVNTEAFF. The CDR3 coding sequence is TGTGCCAGCAGTGAAAGCGGGGCGGTGAACACTGAAGCTTTCTTT.

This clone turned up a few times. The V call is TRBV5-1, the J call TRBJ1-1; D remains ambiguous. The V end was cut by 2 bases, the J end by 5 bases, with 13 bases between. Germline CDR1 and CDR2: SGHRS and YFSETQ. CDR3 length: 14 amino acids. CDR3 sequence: CASSFRTGGTEAFF. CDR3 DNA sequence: TGCGCCAGCAGCTTTAGGACGGGAGGGACTGAAGCTTTCTTT.

The CDR3 DNA is TGTGCCAGCAGTGAAACACGTTACAATTCACCCCTCCACTTT. Its translation: CASSETRYNSPLHF. The chain joins TRBV2 to TRBJ1-6, with no clear D. Trimming shortened V by 2 bases and J by 7 bases, and 9 bases separated the two germline ends. Germline CDR1 reads SNHLY; CDR2 reads FYNNEI. This CDR3 is built from 14 residues.

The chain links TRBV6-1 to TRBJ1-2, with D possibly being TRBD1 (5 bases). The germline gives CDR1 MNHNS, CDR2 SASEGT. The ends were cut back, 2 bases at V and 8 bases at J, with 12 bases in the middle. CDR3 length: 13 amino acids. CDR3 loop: CASSETGPKGYTF. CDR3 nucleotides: TGTGCCAGCAGTGAAACAGGTCCAAAAGGCTACACCTTC.

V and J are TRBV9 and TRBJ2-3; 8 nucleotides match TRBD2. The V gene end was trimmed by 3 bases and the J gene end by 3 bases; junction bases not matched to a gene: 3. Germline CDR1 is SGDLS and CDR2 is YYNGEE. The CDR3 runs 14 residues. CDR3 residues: CASSDGGATDTQYF. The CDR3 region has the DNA TGTGCCAGCAGCGACGGGGGGGCAACAGATACGCAGTATTTT.

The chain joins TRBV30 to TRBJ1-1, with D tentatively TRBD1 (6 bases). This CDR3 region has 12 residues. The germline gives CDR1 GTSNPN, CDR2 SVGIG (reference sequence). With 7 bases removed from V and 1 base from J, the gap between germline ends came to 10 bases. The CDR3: CASTGKNTEAFF. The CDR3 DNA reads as TGTGCCTCCACAGGGAAGAACACTGAAGCTTTCTTT.

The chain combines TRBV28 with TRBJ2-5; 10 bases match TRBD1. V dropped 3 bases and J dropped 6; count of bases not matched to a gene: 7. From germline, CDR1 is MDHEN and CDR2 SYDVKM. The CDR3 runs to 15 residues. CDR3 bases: TGTGCCAGCAGTTTCTTGACAGGGGGCTGGAAGACCCAGTACTTC. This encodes CASSFLTGGWKTQYF.

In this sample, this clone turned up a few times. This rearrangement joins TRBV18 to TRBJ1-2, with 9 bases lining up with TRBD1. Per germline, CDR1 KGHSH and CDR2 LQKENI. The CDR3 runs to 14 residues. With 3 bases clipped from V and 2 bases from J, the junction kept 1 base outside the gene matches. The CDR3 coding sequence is TGTGCCAGCTCACCGGGACAGGGAAACTATGGCTACACCTTC. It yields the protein CASSPGQGNYGYTF.

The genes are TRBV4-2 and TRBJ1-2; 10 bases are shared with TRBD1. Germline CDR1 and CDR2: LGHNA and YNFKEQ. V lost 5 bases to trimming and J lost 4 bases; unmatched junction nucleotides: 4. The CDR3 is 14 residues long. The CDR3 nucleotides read TGTGCCAGCAGCATATGGACAGGGGGCTATGGCTACACCTTC. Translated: CASSIWTGGYGYTF.

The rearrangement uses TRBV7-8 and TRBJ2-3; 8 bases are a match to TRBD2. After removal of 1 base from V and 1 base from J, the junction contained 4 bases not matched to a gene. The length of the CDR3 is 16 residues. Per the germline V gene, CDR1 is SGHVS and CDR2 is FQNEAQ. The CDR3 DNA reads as TGTGCCAGCAGCTTAGGCGGTAGCGGGGGCACAGATACGCAGTATTTT. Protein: CASSLGGSGGTDTQYF. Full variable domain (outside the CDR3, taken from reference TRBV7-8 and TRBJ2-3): GAGVSQSPRYKVAKRGQDVALRCDPISGHVSLFWYQQALGQGPEFLTYFQNEAQLDKSGLPSDRFFAERPEGSVSTLKIQRTQQEDSAVYLCASSLGGSGGTDTQYFGPGTRLTVL.

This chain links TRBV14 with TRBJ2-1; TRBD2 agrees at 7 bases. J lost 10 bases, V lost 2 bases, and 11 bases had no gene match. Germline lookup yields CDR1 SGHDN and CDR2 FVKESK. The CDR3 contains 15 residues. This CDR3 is CASSQWGRAKEEQFF. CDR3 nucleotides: TGTGCCAGCAGCCAATGGGGGAGGGCCAAGGAAGAGCAGTTCTTC.

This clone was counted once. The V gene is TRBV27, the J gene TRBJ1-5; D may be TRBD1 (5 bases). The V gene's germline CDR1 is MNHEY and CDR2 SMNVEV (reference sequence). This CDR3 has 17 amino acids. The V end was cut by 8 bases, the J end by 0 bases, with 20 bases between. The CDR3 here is CASRTQGVSYSNQPQHF. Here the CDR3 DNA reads TGTGCCAGCCGAACCCAAGGGGTTTCTTATAGCAATCAGCCCCAGCATTTT.

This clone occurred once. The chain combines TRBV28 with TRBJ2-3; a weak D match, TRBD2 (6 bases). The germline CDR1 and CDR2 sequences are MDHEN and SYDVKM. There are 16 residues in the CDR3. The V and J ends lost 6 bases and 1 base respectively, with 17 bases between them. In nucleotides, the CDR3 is TGTGCCAGCAGCGTCGCGGGAAAAGGGGGCACAGATACGCAGTATTTT. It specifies CASSVAGKGGTDTQYF. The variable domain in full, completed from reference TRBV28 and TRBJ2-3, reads DVKVTQSSRYLVKRTGEKVFLECVQDMDHENMFWYRQDPGLGLRLIYFSYDVKMKEKGDIPEGYSVSREKKERFSLILESASTNQTSMYLCASSVAGKGGTDTQYFGPGTRLTVL.

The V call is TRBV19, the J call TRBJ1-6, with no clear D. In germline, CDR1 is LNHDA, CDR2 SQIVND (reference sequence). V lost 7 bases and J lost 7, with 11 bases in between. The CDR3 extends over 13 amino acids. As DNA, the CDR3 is TGTGCCAGTAACCCGGGTTTCAATTCACCCCTCCACTTT. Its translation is CASNPGFNSPLHF.

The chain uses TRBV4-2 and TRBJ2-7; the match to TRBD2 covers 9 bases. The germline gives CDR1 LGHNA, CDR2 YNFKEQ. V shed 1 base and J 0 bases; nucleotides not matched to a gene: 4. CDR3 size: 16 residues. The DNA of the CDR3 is TGTGCCAGCAGCCAAGTGCAACTAGCGGGCTCCTACGAGCAGTACTTC. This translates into CASSQVQLAGSYEQYF.

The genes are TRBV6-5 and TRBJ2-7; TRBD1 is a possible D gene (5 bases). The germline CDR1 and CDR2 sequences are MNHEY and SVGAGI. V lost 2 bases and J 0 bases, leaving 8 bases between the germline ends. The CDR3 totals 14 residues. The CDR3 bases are TGTGCCAGCAGTTACCGGACATCCTCCTACGAGCAGTACTTC. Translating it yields CASSYRTSSYEQYF.